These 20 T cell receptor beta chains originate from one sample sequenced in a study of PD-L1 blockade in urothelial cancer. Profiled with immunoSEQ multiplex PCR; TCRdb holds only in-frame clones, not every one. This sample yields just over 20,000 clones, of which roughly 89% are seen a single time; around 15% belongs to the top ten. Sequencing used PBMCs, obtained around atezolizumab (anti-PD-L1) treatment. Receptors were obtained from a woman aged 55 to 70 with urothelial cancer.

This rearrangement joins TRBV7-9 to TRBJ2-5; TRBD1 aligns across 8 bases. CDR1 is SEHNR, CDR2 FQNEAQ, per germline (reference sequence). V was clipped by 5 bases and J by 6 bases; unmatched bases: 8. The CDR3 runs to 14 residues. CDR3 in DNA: TGTGCCAGCAGCCTACAGGGGGTAGAGAAGACCCAGTACTTC. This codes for CASSLQGVEKTQYF.

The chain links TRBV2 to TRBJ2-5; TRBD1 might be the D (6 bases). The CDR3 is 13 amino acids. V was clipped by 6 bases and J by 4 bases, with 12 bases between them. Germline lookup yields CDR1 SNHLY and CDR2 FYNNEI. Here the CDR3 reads CASRKTGLETQYF. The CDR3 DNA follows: TGTGCCAGCAGAAAAACAGGGTTAGAGACCCAGTACTTC.

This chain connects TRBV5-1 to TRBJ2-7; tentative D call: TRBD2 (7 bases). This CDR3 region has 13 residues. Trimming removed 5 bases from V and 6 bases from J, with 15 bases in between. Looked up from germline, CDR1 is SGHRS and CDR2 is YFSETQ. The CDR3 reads CASSISGGGEQYF. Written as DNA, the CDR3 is TGCGCCAGCAGTATCTCGGGGGGCGGCGAGCAGTACTTC.

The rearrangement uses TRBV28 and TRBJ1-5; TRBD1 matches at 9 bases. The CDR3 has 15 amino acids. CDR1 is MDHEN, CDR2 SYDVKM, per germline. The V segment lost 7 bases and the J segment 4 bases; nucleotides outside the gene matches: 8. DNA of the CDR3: TGTGCCAGCACCATAATAGGACAGGGGAATCAGCCCCAGCATTTT. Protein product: CASTIIGQGNQPQHF.

The DNA of the CDR3 is TGTGCCAGCAAATTCCTTCCGGGACAATCAAATCAGCCCCAGCATTTT. It codes for CASKFLPGQSNQPQHF. V and J are TRBV28 and TRBJ1-5, with a possible D match to TRBD1 (6 bases). CDR3 size: 16 residues. Trimming took off 7 bases at V and 4 bases at J, with 20 bases between the two ends. Germline assignment: CDR1 MDHEN and CDR2 SYDVKM.

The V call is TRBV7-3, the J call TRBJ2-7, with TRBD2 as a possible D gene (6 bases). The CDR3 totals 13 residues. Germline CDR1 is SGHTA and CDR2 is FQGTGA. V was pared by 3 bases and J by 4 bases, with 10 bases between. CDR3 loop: CASSLAGPYEQYF. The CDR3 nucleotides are TGTGCCAGCAGCTTGGCGGGACCATACGAGCAGTACTTC.

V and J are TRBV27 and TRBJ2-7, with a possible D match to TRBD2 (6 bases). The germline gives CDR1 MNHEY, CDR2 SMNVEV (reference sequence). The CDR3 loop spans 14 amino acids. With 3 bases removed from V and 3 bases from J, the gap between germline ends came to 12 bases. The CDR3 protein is CASSFLASDYEQYF. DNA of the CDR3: TGTGCCAGCAGTTTTCTAGCGTCAGACTACGAGCAGTACTTC.

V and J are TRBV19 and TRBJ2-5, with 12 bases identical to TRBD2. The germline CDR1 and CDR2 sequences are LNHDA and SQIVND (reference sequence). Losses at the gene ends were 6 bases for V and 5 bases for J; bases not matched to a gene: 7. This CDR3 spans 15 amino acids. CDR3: CASSATSGSFETQYF. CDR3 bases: TGTGCCAGTAGCGCGACTAGCGGGAGCTTCGAGACCCAGTACTTC.

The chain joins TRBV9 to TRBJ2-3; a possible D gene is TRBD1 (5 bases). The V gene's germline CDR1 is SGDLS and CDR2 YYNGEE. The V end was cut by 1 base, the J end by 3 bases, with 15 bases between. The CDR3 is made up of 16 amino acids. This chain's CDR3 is CASSVRGRATTDTQYF. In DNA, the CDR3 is TGTGCCAGCAGCGTAAGAGGCAGGGCGACGACAGATACGCAGTATTTT.

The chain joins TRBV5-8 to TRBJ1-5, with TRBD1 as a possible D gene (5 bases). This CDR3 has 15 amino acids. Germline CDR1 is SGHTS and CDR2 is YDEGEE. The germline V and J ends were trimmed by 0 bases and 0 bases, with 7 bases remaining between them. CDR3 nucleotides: TGTGCCAGCAGCTTGGGACAGTCTAGCAATCAGCCCCAGCATTTT. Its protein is CASSLGQSSNQPQHF.

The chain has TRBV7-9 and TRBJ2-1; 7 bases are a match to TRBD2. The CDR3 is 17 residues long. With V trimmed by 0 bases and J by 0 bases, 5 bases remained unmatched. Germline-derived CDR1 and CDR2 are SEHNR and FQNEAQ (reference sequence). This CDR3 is CASSLAWEGDSYNEQFF. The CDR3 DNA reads TGTGCCAGCAGCTTAGCTTGGGAGGGAGACTCCTACAATGAGCAGTTCTTC.

The CDR3 coding sequence is TGCGCCAGCAGCGTTACAGGGGCCAGCTCCTACAATGAGCAGTTCTTC. The encoded protein is CASSVTGASSYNEQFF. V is TRBV4-1 and J is TRBJ2-1; 7 nucleotides match TRBD1. CDR1 MGHRA and CDR2 YSYEKL come from the germline V gene. The J segment lost 0 bases and the V segment lost 5 bases, leaving 7 bases of the junction unmatched. This CDR3 has 16 residues.

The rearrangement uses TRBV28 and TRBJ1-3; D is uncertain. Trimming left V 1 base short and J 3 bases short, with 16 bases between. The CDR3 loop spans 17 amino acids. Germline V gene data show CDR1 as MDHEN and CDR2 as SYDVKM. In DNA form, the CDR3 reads TGTGCCAGCAGTTTATTCGGGAGGGTTTCAGGTGGAAACACCATATATTTT. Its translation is CASSLFGRVSGGNTIYF.

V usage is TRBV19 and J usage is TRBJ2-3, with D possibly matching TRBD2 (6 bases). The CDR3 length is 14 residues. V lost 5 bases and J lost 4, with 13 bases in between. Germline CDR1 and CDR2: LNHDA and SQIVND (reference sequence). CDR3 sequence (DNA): TGTGCCAGTAGTGCGAGGCGGGGCCCAGATACGCAGTATTTT. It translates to CASSARRGPDTQYF.

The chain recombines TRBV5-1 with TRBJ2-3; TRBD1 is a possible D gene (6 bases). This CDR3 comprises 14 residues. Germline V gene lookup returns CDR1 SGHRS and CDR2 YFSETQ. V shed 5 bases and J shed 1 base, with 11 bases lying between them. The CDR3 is CASSGRQGTDTQYF. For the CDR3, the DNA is TGCGCCAGCAGTGGAAGACAGGGCACAGATACGCAGTATTTT.

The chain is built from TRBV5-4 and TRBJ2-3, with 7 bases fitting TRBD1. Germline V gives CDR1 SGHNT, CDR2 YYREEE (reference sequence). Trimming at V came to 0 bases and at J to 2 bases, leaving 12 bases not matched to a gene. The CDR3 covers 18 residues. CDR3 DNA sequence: TGTGCCAGCAGCTTGGATGACGTGGGACAGTTGTCCACAGATACGCAGTATTTT. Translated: CASSLDDVGQLSTDTQYF.

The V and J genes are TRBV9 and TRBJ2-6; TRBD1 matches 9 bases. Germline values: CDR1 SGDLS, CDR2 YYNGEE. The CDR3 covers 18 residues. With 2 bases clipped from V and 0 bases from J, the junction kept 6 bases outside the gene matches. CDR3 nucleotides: TGTGCCAGCAGCGTGGACAGGGGATCCCGCTCTGGGGCCAACGTCCTGACTTTC. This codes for CASSVDRGSRSGANVLTF.

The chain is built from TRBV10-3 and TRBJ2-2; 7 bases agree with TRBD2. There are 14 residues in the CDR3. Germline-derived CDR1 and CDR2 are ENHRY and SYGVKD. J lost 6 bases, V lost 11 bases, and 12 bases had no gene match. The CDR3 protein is CAAAPLGGAGELFF. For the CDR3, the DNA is TGTGCCGCAGCGCCGCTGGGGGGGGCCGGGGAGCTGTTTTTT.

CDR3 region: CASSLGDSQYTEAFF. CDR3 bases: TGTGCCAGCAGCTTGGGGGACAGTCAATACACTGAAGCTTTCTTT. This chain joins TRBV7-6 and TRBJ1-1; 7 bases are shared with TRBD1. The CDR3 spans 15 residues. V was clipped by 3 bases and J by 3 bases; unmatched bases: 7. Germline loops: CDR1 SGHVS, CDR2 FNYEAQ. Variable domain in full (rest from reference TRBV7-6 and TRBJ1-1): GAGVSQSPRYKVTKRGQDVALRCDPISGHVSLYWYRQALGQGPEFLTYFNYEAQQDKSGLPNDRFSAERPEGSISTLTIQRTEQRDSAMYRCASSLGDSQYTEAFFGQGTRLTVV.

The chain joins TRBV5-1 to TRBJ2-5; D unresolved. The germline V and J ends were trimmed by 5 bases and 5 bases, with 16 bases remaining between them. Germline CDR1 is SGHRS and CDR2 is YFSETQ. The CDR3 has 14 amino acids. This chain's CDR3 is CASSFSTETETQYF. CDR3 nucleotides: TGCGCCAGCAGTTTCTCGACTGAAACGGAGACCCAGTACTTC.